The sequence of this T cell receptor (beta chain) was determined in a study of T cells in Graves' hyperthyroidism and ophthalmopathy. The CDR3 is made up of 14 amino acids. The germline V gene has CDR1 SGHTA and CDR2 FQGTGA. V lost 4 bases to trimming and J lost 2 bases; unmatched junction nucleotides: 4. This clonotype has just a few counts. Regions amplified from RNA transcripts were the TCR beta CDR3 regions. Primed by the HTBI set, a first-round RT-PCR was run on the TCR CDR3. Each CDR3 protein is one row after TCRdb ran MiXCR on the multiplex PCR reads. The sample yields about half a million distinct CDR3 sequences, more than 15% seen once. Enrolled ophthalmopathy patients presented with a Clinical Activity Score of at least 3, a NOSPECS grade of at least 4, and disease duration under 3 months. PBMCs were sourced from around 10 ml fresh peripheral blood.

The sequencing sample was made of blood. This chain uses TRBV7-3 with TRBJ2-7, with TRBD2 matching 8 bases. This clonotype originated in a woman younger than 45 with Graves' ophthalmopathy. The CDR3 region is CASSSAGATYEQYF. CDR3 in DNA: TGTGCCAGCAGCTCAGCGGGGGCGACCTACGAGCAGTACTTC.